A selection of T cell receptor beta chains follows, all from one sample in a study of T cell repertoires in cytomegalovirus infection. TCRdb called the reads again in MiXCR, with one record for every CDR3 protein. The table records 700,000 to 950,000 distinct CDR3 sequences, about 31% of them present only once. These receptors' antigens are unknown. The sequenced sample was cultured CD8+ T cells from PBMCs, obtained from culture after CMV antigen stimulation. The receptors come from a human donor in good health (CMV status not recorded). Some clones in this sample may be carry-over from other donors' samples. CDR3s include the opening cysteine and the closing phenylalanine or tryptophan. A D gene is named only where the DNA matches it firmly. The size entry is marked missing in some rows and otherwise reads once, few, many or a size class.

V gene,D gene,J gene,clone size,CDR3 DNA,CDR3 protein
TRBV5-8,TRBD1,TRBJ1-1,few,TGTGCCAGCAGCGGGTCCCGACAGGGGGCAAGTATGAACACTGAAGCTTTCTTT,CASSGSRQGASMNTEAFF
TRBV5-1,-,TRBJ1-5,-,TGCGCCAGCAGCTTGAGTGAGTTTAGTAATCAGCCCCAGCATTTT,CASSLSEFSNQPQHF
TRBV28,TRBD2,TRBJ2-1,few,TGTGCCAGCACCCGGACTAGCGGGGCTTACAATGAGCAGTTCTTC,CASTRTSGAYNEQFF
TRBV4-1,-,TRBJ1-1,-,TGCGCCAGCAGCCAAGATCGTGGCCTCGGGAACACTGAAGCTTTCTTT,CASSQDRGLGNTEAFF
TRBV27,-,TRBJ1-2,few,TGTGCCAGCAGTCCGAGTTTCGACAGTTCCTCCTATGGCTACACCTTC,CASSPSFDSSSYGYTF
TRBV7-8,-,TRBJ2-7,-,TGTGCCAGCAGCTTCCGGGACGGGCCCTACGAGCAGTACTTC,CASSFRDGPYEQYF
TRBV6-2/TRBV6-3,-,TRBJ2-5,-,TGTGCCAGCAGTTATCCCCGGTACCAAGAGACCCAGTACTTC,CASSYPRYQETQYF
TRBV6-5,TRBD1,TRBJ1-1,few,TGTGCCAGCAGTTACTCTCTGACAGGGACTATGAACACTGAAGCTTTCTTT,CASSYSLTGTMNTEAFF
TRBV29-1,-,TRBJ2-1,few,TGCAGCGTTGAAAGTGAGAAGAGCTCCTACAATGAGCAGTTCTTC,CSVESEKSSYNEQFF
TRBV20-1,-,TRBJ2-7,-,TGCAGTGCTAGGGACTACTCCTACGAGCAGTACTTC,CSARDYSYEQYF
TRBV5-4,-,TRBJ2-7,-,TGTGCCAGCGGCCCCGGGGGGCCTAGCTCCTACGAGCAGTACTTC,CASGPGGPSSYEQYF
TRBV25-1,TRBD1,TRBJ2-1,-,TGTGCCAGCAGTGGGCAGGGGGCTGATTCCATAGGGCCATTCAATGAGCAGTTCTTC,CASSGQGADSIGPFNEQFF
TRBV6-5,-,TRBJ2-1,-,TGTGCCAGCAGCGACCCACCGGCCTACAATGAGCAGTTCTTC,CASSDPPAYNEQFF
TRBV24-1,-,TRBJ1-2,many,TGTGCCACCTCAATTCCAGGGGCTGGCTACACCTTC,CATSIPGAGYTF
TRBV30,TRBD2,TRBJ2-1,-,TGTGCCTGGAGTGTAGCCAGCGGGGGTTCACGAACCTGCAATGAGCAGTTCTTC,CAWSVASGGSRTCNEQFF
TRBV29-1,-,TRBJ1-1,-,TGCAGCGTCATACAGAAGAACACTGAAGCTTTCTTT,CSVIQKNTEAFF
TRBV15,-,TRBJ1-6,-,TGTGCCACCAGCAGAGAATCGGCGGGGGGATCACCCCTCCACTTT,CATSRESAGGSPLHF
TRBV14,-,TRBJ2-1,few,TGTGCCAGCAGCCAAGATCGCCACAGGAATCAATATGAGCAGTTCTTC,CASSQDRHRNQYEQFF
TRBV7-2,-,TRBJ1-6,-,TGTGCCAGCAGCTTCCCATGGCGACCCCTCCACTTT,CASSFPWRPLHF
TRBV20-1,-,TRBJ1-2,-,TGCAGTTCCATCCGGAGAGAGGGCTACACCTTC,CSSIRREGYTF
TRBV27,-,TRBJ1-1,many,TGTGCCAGCTACGGGACAAGTGAAGCTTTCTTT,CASYGTSEAFF
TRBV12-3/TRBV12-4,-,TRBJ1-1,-,TGTGCCACCGGTGGGGGGCCCACTGAAGCTTTCTTT,CATGGGPTEAFF
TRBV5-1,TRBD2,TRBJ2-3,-,TGCGCCAGCAGCTATACTAGCGGGGTCGTAGATACGCAGTATTTT,CASSYTSGVVDTQYF
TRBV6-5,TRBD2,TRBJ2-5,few,TGTGCCAGCAGTTACTCCACTAGCGGGGTAGCTGAGACCCAGTACTTC,CASSYSTSGVAETQYF
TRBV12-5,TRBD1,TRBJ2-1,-,TGTGCTAGTGGTTGGGGACAGGGGGTCCATGAGCAGTTCTTC,CASGWGQGVHEQFF
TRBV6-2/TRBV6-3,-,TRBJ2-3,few,TGTGCCACCCAGGAGGATACGCAGTATTTT,CATQEDTQYF
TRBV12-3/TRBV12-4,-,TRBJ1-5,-,TGTGCCAGCAGTCCCTACACGGAATATCAGCCCCAGCATTTT,CASSPYTEYQPQHF
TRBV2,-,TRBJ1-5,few,TGTGCCAGCAGTACGGACAGACGGCAGCCCCAGCATTTT,CASSTDRRQPQHF
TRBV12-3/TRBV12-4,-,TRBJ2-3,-,TGTGCCAGCAGTCCCAGTCCAAATACAGATACGCAGTATTTT,CASSPSPNTDTQYF
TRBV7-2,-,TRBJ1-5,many,TGTGCCAGCAGCCCAGGACCGCAACAACCGGGTCAGCCCCAGCATTTT,CASSPGPQQPGQPQHF
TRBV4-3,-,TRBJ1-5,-,TGCGCCAGCAGCCAAGACAGGGTCGGGAGGCAGCCCCAGCATTTT,CASSQDRVGRQPQHF
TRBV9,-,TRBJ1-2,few,TGTGCCAGCAGCGTAGTAGACAGGCCCATGAACTATGGCTACACCTTC,CASSVVDRPMNYGYTF
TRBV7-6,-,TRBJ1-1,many,TGTGCCAGCAGCGACCGGGACAAGGGAAACACTGAAGCTTTCTTT,CASSDRDKGNTEAFF
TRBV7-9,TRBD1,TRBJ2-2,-,TGTGCCAGCAGCTTCCTCATGGGGACAGGGGACACCGGGGAGCTGTTTTTT,CASSFLMGTGDTGELFF
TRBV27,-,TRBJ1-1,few,TGTGCCAGCAGTTTAAAAACAGTCCTAAGCAGGCTACGCAACAGGGACACTGAAGCTTTCTTT,CASSLKTVLSRLRNRDTEAFF
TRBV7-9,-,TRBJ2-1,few,TGTGCCAGCAGCTTAGGGGGGCGTACCGACAATGAGCAGTTCTTC,CASSLGGRTDNEQFF
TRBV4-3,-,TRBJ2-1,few,TGCGCCAGCAGCCAAGATTTGCGCGGGGAAGGCAATGAGCAGTTCTTC,CASSQDLRGEGNEQFF
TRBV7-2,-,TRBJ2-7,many,TGTGCCAGCAGCTCAGAGGGGTGGGACGCCCTGGGGGACGAGCAGTACTTC,CASSSEGWDALGDEQYF
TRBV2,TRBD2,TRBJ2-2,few,TGTGCCAGCAGTTCGCTTACCGGGACTAGCGGGGGGGCACCGAACACCGGGGAGCTGTTTTTT,CASSSLTGTSGGAPNTGELFF
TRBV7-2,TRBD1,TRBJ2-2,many,TGTGCCAGCAGCCCCAGTGCTTCCGGGACAGGGAGGACCGGGGAGCTGTTTTTT,CASSPSASGTGRTGELFF
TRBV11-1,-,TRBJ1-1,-,TGTGCCAGTATCCCAGTCGGGACAATGAACACTGAAGCTTTCTTT,CASIPVGTMNTEAFF
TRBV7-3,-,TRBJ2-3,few,TGTGCCAGCAGCGACAGGACAGATACGCAGTATTTT,CASSDRTDTQYF
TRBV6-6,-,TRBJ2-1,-,TGTGCCAGCAGTTACTCGATGGGGAATGAGCAGTTCTTC,CASSYSMGNEQFF
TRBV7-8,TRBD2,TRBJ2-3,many,TGTGCCAGCAGCTTAAGTCGACTAGCCCCAGATACGCAGTATTTT,CASSLSRLAPDTQYF
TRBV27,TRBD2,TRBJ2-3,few,TGTGCCAGCAGTTTATACAGCGGGGGCCGCACAGATACGCAGTATTTT,CASSLYSGGRTDTQYF
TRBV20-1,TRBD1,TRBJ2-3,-,TGCAGTGCTGTTCCCGGACAGGGGGCAACAGATACGCAGTATTTT,CSAVPGQGATDTQYF
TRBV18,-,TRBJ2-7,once,TGTGCCAGCTGTGACAGCTCCTACGAGCAGTACTTC,CASCDSSYEQYF
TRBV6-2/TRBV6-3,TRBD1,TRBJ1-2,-,TGTGCCAGCAGTTACCGATTTGGGACAGCAAACTATGGCTACACCTTC,CASSYRFGTANYGYTF